The clone carrying this T cell receptor (beta chain) was detected only a few times. Antigen specificity is unknown. An end of the junction differs from the germline gene, which may be a read error. The data were obtained in a study of blood T cells in healthy people across ages. Overall study findings and caveats: Whereas aged donors had fewer naive CD4+ cells, long-lived donors had more of them and higher diversity. Roughly linear age-related decline in beta diversity appeared, significant by age around 36.

The V gene's germline CDR1 is MNHEY and CDR2 SVGAGI. The CDR3 totals 12 residues. The use of a sample-barcoded 5' primer and a J-beta primer mix characterized a second PCR of roughly 6 to 11 cycles. TCRdb re-called the 5' RACE reads through MiXCR, storing one row per CDR3 protein. The sample has approximately 810,000 distinct CDR3 sequences, under 35% seen once. Specimen: blood. The receptor comes from an elderly woman in good health. The chain combines TRBV6-5 with TRBJ1-1; the D is unclear. The CDR3 DNA sequence: TGTGCCAGCAGTTACGGGAACGCTGAAGCTTTCTTT. This encodes CASSYGNAEAFF.